This T cell receptor (beta chain) was captured in a study of blood T cell repertoires in COVID-19. On the study more broadly: The United States, Italy and Spain were the sources of the acute and convalescent COVID-19 samples.

Here immunoSEQ multiplex PCR was the method, and the copy in TCRdb shows in-frame clones only, minus some. The sample has some 66,000 clones, approximately 93% seen once; the top ten hold about 3.1%. CDR1 and CDR2 from the germline V gene are SQVTM and ANQGSEA. The CDR3 totals 11 residues. The V end was cut by 5 bases, the J end by 3 bases, with 8 bases between. V is TRBV29-1 and J is TRBJ2-7; perhaps TRBD1 as D (6 bases). The sequence came from a man in his sixties or seventies with active COVID-19. The sample consisted of peripheral blood. For the CDR3, the DNA is TGCAGCGTTCGACAGGTCTACGAGCAGTACTTC. This sequence encodes CSVRQVYEQYF.